This T cell receptor beta chain came from a study of spatial heterogeneity in lung cancer. General study findings and limits: It was found that expanded intratumoral alpha and beta TCR counts tracked tumor mutation counts.

Germline-derived CDR1 and CDR2 are GTSNPN and SVGIG (reference sequence). This CDR3 is built from 13 residues. V was trimmed by 0 bases and J by 3 bases, leaving 9 bases between them. This clonotype turned up a few times. Its target is not known. Described time point: sample taken at primary tumor resection. TCRdb reprocessed the 5' RACE reads with MiXCR, giving one entry per CDR3 protein. The repertoire holds roughly 9,000 distinct CDR3 sequences, with just under 6.5% as singletons. The source of this sequence is a male donor with early-stage non-small cell lung cancer. The chain recombines TRBV30 with TRBJ2-7, with D unclear. Sequences were derived from lung tumor tissue, sampled at surgery. CDR3 loop: CAWSVKIFYEQYF. CDR3 nucleotides: TGTGCCTGGAGTGTAAAGATATTCTACGAGCAGTACTTC.